The clone carrying this TCR beta chain was counted ten times or more. The germline CDR1 and CDR2 sequences are SEHNR and FQNEAQ (reference sequence). V lost 2 bases, J lost 2 bases, and 10 bases lay in between. The CDR3 length is 14 residues. These data belong to a study of T cells in Graves' hyperthyroidism and ophthalmopathy. At the level of the study: At initial diagnosis, before any treatment had begun, peripheral blood was obtained.

Among the patients, aged 18 to 65, hyperthyroidism was newly diagnosed and had lasted under 2 months. Patients having uncontrolled infection, another autoimmune disease, pregnancy or lactation were not included. The PBMCs had their origin in 8.5 to 10 ml of fresh peripheral blood. From RNA transcripts, TCR beta CDR3 regions were amplified. HTBI primers were the set used in a first-round RT-PCR of the TCR CDR3. Each CDR3 protein gets one entry after TCRdb re-called the multiplex PCR reads with MiXCR. Among hundreds of thousands of distinct CDR3 sequences listed, under 45% were seen once. This chain joins TRBV7-9 and TRBJ2-7; D call uncertain. The material sequenced was blood. The origin of this receptor is a middle-aged woman with Graves' hyperthyroidism. Here the CDR3 DNA reads TGTGCCAGCAGCTTAAGTAGTATTACCTACGAGCAGTACTTC. Its protein product is CASSLSSITYEQYF.